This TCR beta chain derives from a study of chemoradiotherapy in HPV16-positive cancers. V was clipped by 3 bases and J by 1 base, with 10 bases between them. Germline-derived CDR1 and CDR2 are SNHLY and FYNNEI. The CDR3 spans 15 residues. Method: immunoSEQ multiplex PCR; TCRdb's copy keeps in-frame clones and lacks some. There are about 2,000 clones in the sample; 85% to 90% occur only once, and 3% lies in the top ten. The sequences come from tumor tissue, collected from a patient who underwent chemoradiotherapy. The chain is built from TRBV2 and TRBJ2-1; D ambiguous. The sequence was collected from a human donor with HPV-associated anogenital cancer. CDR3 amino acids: CASSDFSGSYNEQFF. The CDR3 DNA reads TGTGCCAGCAGTGACTTCTCCGGTTCCTACAATGAGCAGTTCTTC.